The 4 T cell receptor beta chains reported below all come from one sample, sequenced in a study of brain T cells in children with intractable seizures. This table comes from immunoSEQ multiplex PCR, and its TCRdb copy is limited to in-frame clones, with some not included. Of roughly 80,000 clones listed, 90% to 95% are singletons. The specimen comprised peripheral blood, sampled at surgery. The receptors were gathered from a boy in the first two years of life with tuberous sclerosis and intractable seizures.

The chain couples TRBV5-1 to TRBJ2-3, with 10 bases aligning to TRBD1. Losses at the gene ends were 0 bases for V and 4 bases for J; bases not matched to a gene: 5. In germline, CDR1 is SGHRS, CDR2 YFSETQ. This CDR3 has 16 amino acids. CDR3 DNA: TGCGCCAGCAGCTTGGAGGGACAGGGGAGGGCAGATACGCAGTATTTT. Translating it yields CASSLEGQGRADTQYF.

CDR3: CATSRPGVGEGLYGYTF. CDR3 in DNA: TGTGCCACCAGCAGACCTGGCGTGGGGGAGGGCCTCTATGGCTACACCTTC. The genes are TRBV15 and TRBJ1-2, with D possibly being TRBD1 (5 bases). The CDR3 has 17 residues. The germline gives CDR1 LNHNV, CDR2 YYDKDF (reference sequence). Deletions cut 2 bases from V and 4 bases from J, with 20 bases between.

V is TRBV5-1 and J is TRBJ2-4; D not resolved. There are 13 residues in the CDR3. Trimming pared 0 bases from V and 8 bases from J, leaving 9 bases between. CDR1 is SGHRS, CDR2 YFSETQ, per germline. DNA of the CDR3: TGCGCCAGCAGCTTGGGCCCCGTGGACATTCAGTACTTC. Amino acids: CASSLGPVDIQYF.

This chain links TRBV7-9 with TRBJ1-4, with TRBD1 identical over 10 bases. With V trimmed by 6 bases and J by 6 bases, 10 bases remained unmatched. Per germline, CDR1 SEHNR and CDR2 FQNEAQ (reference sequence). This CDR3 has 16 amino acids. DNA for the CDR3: TGTGCCAGCAGACCCTCCGGGACAGGGGACCATGAAAAACTGTTTTTT. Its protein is CASRPSGTGDHEKLFF.